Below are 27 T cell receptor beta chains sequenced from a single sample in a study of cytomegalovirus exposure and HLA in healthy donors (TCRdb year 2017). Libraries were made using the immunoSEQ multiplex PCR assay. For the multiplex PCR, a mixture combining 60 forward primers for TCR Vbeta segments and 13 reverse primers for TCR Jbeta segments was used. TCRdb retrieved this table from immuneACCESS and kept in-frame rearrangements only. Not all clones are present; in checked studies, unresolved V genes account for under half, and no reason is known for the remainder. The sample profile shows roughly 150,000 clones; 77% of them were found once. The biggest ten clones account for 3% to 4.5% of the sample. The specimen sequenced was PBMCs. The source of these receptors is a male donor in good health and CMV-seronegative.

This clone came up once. CDR3 DNA: TGTGCCAGCAGCTTAGGGGCGCGGAGGGCAGATACGCAGTATTTT. Protein product: CASSLGARRADTQYF. The chain has TRBV11-3 and TRBJ2-3, with D possibly being TRBD2 (6 bases). CDR1 is SGHNT, CDR2 YENEEA, per germline. Trimming removed 1 base from V and 4 bases from J, with 12 bases in between. The CDR3 length is 15 residues. The complete variable domain, with remaining parts taken from reference TRBV11-3 and TRBJ2-3, reads EAGVVQSPRYKIIEKKQPVAFWCNPISGHNTLYWYLQNLGQGPELLIRYENEEAVDDSQLPKDRFSAERLKGVDSTLKIQPAELGDSAVYLCASSLGARRADTQYFGPGTRLTVL.

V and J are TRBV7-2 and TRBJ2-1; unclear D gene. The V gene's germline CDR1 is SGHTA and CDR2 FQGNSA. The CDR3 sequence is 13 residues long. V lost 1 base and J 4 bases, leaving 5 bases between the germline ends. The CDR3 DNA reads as TGTGCCAGCAGCTTAGTAGCTTACAATGAGCAGTTCTTC. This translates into CASSLVAYNEQFF.

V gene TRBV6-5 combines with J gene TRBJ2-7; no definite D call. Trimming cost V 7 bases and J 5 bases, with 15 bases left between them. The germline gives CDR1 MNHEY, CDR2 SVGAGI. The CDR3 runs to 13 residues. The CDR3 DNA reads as TGTGCCAGCACCCTGACTCGGAGTGACGAGCAGTACTTC. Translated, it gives CASTLTRSDEQYF.

CDR3 loop: CSARTQSTDTQYF. In DNA form, the CDR3 reads TGCAGCGCCAGGACTCAAAGCACAGATACGCAGTATTTT. The gene calls are TRBV29-1 and TRBJ2-3; D is perhaps TRBD2 (5 bases). This CDR3 spans 13 amino acids. Per the germline V gene, CDR1 is SQVTM and CDR2 is ANQGSEA. The germline V and J ends were trimmed by 7 bases and 0 bases, with 11 bases remaining between them.

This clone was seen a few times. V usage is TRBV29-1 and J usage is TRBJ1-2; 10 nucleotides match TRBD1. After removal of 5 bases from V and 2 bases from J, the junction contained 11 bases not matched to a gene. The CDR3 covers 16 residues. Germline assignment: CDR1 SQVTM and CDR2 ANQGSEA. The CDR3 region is CSVPADRGLINYGYTF. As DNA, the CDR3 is TGCAGCGTTCCAGCCGACAGGGGGCTAATCAACTATGGCTACACCTTC.

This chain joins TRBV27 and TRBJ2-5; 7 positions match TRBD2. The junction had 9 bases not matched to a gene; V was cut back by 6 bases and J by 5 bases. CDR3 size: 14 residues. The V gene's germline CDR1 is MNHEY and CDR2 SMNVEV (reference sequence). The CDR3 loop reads CASSLNGGLETQYF. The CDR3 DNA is TGTGCCAGCAGCCTAAACGGGGGGTTGGAGACCCAGTACTTC.

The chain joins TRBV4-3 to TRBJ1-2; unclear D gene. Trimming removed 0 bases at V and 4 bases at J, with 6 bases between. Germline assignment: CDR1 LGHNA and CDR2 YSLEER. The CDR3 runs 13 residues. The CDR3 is CASSQDLRYGYTF. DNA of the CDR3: TGCGCCAGCAGCCAAGATCTCCGCTATGGCTACACCTTC.

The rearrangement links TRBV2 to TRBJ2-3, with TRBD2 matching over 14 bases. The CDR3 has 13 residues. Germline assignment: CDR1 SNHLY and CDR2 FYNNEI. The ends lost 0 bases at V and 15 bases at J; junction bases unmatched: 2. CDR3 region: CASSEAGTSGGYF. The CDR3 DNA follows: TGTGCCAGCAGTGAAGCGGGGACTAGCGGGGGTTATTTT.

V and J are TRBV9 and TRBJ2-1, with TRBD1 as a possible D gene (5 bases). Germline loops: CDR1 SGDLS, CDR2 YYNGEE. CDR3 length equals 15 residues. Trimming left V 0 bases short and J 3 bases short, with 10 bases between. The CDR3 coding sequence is TGTGCCAGCAGCGTAGCTGGAGACAGCTACAATGAGCAGTTCTTC. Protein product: CASSVAGDSYNEQFF.

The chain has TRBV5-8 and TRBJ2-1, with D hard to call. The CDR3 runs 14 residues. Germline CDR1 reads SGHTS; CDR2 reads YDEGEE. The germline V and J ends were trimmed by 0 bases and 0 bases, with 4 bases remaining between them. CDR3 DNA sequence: TGTGCCAGCAGCTTGGACAGCTCCTACAATGAGCAGTTCTTC. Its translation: CASSLDSSYNEQFF.

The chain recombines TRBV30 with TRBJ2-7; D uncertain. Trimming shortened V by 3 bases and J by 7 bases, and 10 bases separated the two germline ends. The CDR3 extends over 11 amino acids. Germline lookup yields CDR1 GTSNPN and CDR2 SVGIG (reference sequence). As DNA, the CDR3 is TGTGCCTGGAGCCCCCTTGTTGAGCAGTACTTC. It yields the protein CAWSPLVEQYF.

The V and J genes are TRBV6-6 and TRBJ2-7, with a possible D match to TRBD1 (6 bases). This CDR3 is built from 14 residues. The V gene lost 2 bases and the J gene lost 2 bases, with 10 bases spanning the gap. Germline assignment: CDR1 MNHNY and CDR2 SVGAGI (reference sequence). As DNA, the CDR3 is TGTGCCAGCAGTTACGTGGGGGCCCCCTACGAGCAGTACTTC. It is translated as CASSYVGAPYEQYF.

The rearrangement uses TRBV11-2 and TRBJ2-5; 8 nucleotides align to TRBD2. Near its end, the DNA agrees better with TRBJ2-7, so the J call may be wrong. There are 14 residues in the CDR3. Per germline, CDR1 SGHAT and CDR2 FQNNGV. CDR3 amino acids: CASSNPGGLNEQYF. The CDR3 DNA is TGTGCCAGCAGCAACCCGGGGGGGCTAAACGAGCAGTACTTC.

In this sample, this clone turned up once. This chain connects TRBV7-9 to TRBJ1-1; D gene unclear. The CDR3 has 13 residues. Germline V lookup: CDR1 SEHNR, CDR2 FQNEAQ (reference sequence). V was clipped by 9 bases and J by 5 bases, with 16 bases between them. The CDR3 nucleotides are TGTGCCAGTCTGCTTAAGCGGAGTACTGAAGCTTTCTTT. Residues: CASLLKRSTEAFF.

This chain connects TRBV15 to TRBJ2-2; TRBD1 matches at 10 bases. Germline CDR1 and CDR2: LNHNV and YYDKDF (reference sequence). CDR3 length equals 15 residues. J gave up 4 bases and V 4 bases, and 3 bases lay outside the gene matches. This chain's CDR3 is CATSNRDRGTGELFF. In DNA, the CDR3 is TGTGCCACCAGCAACCGGGACAGGGGCACCGGGGAGCTGTTTTTT.

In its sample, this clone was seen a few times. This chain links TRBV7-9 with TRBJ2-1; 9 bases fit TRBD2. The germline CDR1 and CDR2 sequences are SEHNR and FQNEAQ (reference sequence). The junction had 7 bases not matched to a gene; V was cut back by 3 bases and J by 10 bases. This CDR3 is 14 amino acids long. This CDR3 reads CASSFGTSLGEQFF. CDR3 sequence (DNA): TGTGCCAGCAGCTTCGGGACTAGCCTAGGGGAGCAGTTCTTC.

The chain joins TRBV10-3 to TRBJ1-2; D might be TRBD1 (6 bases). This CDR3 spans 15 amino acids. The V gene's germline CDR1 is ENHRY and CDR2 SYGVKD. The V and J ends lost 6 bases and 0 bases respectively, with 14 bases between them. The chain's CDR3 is CAIRLDRRSNYGYTF. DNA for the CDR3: TGTGCCATCAGGTTAGACAGGAGGTCTAACTATGGCTACACCTTC.

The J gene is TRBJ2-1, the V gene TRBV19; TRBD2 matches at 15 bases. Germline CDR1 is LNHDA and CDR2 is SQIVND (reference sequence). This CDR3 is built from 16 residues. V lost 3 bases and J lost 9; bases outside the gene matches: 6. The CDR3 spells CASSIGRTSGGVEQFF. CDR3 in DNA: TGTGCCAGTAGTATTGGGAGGACTAGCGGGGGGGTTGAGCAGTTCTTC.

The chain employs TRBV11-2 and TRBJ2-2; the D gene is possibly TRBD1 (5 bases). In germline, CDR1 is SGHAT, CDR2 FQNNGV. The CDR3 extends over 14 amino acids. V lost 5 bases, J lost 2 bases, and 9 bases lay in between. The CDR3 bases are TGTGCCAGCAGCCGCGACAGAAACACCGGGGAGCTGTTTTTT. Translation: CASSRDRNTGELFF. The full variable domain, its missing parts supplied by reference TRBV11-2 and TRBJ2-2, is EAGVAQSPRYKIIEKRQSVAFWCNPISGHATLYWYQQILGQGPKLLIQFQNNGVVDDSQLPKDRFSAERLKGVDSTLKIQPAKLEDSAVYLCASSRDRNTGELFFGEGSRLTVL.

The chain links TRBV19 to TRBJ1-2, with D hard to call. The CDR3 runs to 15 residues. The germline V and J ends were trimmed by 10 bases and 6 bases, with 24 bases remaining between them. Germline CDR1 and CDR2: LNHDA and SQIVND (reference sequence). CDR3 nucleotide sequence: TGTGCCACCAGTGAGCGTTCCCGGAGGGCGCATGGCTACACCTTC. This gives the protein CATSERSRRAHGYTF.

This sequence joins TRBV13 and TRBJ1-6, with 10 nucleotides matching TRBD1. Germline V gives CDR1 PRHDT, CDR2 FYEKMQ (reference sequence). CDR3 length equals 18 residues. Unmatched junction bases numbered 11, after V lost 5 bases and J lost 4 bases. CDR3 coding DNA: TGTGCCAGCAGCCTCAAAGCGGGACAGGGGATGTATAATTCACCCCTCCACTTT. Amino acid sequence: CASSLKAGQGMYNSPLHF.

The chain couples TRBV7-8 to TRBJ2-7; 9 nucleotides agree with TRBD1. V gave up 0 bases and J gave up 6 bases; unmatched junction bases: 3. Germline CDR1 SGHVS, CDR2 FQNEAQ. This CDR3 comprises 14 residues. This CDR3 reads CASSLAGQGAEQYF. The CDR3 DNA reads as TGTGCCAGCAGCTTAGCGGGACAGGGTGCCGAGCAGTACTTC.

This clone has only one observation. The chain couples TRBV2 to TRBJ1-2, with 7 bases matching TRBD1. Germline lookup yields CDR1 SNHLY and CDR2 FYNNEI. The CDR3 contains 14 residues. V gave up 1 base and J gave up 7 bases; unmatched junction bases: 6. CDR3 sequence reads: CASSEGQGLTGYTF. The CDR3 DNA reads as TGTGCCAGCAGTGAAGGACAGGGCCTTACTGGCTACACCTTC.

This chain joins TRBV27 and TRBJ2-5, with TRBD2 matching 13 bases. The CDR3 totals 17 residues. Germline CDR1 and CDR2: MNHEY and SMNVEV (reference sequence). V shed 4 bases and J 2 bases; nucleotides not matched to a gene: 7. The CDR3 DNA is TGTGCCAGCAGTTACGCTAGGACTAGCGGGGGTCAAGAGACCCAGTACTTC. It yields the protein CASSYARTSGGQETQYF.

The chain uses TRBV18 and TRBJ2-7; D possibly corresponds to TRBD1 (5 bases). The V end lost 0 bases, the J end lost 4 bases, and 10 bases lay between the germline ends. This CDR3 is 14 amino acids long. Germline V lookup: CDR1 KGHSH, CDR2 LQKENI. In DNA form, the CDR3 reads TGTGCCAGCTCACCACCTCGACAGACGTACGAGCAGTACTTC. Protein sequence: CASSPPRQTYEQYF.

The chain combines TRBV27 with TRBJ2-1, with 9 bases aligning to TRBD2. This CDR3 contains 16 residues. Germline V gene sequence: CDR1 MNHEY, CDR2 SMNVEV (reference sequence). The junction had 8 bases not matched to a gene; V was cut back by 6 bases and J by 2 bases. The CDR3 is CASRDPSGATYNEQFF. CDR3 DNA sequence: TGTGCCAGCAGGGACCCTAGCGGGGCAACCTACAATGAGCAGTTCTTC.

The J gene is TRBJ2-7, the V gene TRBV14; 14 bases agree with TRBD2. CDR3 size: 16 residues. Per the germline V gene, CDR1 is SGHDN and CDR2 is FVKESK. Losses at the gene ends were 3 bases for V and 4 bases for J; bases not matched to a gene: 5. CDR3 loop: CASSHGTSGRGYEQYF. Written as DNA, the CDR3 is TGTGCCAGCAGCCACGGGACTAGCGGGAGAGGTTACGAGCAGTACTTC.